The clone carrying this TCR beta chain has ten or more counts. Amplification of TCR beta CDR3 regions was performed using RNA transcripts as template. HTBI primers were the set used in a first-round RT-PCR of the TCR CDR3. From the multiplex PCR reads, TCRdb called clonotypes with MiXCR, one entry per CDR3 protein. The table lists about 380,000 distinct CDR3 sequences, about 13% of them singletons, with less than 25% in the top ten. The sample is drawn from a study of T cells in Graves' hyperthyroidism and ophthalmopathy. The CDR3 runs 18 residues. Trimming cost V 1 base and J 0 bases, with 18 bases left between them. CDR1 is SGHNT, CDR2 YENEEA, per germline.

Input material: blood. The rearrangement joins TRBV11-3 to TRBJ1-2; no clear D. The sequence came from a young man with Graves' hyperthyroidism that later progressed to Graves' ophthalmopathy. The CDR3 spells CASSLVGGPPTTNYGYTF. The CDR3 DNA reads TGTGCCAGCAGCTTAGTTGGAGGGCCCCCTACTACTAACTATGGCTACACCTTC.